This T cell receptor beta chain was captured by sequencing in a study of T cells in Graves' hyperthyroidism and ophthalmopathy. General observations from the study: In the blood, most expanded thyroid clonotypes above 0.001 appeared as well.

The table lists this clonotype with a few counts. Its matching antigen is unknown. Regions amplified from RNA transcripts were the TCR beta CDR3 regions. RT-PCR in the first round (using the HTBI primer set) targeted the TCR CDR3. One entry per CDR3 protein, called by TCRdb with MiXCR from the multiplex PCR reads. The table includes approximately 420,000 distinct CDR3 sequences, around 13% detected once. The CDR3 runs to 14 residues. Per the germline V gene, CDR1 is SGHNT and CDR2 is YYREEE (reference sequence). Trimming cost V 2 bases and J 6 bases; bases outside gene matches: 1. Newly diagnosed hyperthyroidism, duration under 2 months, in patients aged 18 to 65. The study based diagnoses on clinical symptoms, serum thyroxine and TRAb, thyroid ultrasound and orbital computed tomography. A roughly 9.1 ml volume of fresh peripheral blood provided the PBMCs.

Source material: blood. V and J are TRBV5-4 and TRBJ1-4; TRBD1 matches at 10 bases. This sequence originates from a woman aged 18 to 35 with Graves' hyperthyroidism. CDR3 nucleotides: TGTGCCAGCAGCTTCGGGACAGGGGATGAAAAACTGTTTTTT. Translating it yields CASSFGTGDEKLFF.